This T cell receptor (beta chain) derives from a study of Graves' ophthalmopathy and Graves' hyperthyroidism. The authors amplified TCR beta CDR3 regions from RNA transcripts. First-round RT-PCR employed HTBI primers, with a second-round multiplex PCR after it. Using its own MiXCR run on the multiplex PCR reads, TCRdb lists one record per CDR3 protein. The sample consists of some 350,000 distinct CDR3 sequences, about 17% of them appearing once. General study points: This model predicted ophthalmopathy progression (sensitivity roughly 64%, specificity about 72%).

This clonotype was counted ten times or more. Its specificity is unknown. The CDR3 is 20 amino acids. CDR1 and CDR2 from the germline V gene are SGHVS and FQNEAQ. The V segment lost 2 bases and the J segment 1 base; nucleotides outside the gene matches: 19. Stable hyperthyroidism meant no ophthalmopathy within 18 months of follow-up. The PBMCs had their origin in approximately 10 ml of fresh peripheral blood. The chain combines TRBV7-8 with TRBJ2-5; 7 positions agree with TRBD2. The origin of this receptor is an adult woman with stable Graves' hyperthyroidism. Sequenced: peripheral blood. CDR3 DNA: TGTGCCAGCAGCTTACCTACCCGGGACTACAGCGGGCCGTTCCAAGAGACCCAGTACTTC. Its protein is CASSLPTRDYSGPFQETQYF.